The entry that follows covers one TCR beta chain sequence. The data stem from a study of CD8+ T cells in alopecia areata. RNA extraction was followed by reverse transcription into cDNA, which acted as the sequencing template. Clones were read by immunoSEQ multiplex PCR, and TCRdb kept only the in-frame ones, dropping some. This table has about 150,000 clones, about 60% appearing once. CDR1 and CDR2 (germline): SGDLS, YYNGEE. The CDR3 is 15 amino acids. The ends were cut back, 3 bases at V and 5 bases at J, with 14 bases in the middle. The source of this sequence is a human donor with alopecia areata. Sequencing was performed on CD4+ T cells sorted from blood, taken at week 0. The chain couples TRBV9 to TRBJ1-4; tentatively, D is TRBD1 (5 bases). This CDR3 reads CASSARGDRNEKLFF. DNA of the CDR3: TGTGCCAGCAGCGCTCGCGGGGACCGAAATGAAAAACTGTTTTTT.